Each of the 12 T cell receptor beta chains below was sequenced from the same sample in a study of Graves' ophthalmopathy and Graves' hyperthyroidism (dated by TCRdb to 2016 to 2019). This sample was sequenced with an Illumina HiSeq 2000. For repertoire sequencing, the TCR beta CDR3 regions were amplified from RNA transcripts. A first-round RT-PCR used HTBI primers with the Qiagen OneStep RT-PCR kit, followed by a second-round multiplex PCR, size selection and purification. TCRdb's own reprocessing of the public reads used fastp at Q25 and MiXCR and kept productive beta chains. Merged by CDR3 protein, the rows form single entries marked with the most common genes and DNA. The sample table records some 350,000 distinct CDR3 sequences; 15% to 20% of these occur just once. The ten largest clones take up 2.4% of the sample. The sequencing input was peripheral blood. Receptors originate from an adult woman with stable Graves' hyperthyroidism.

The table lists this clonotype with a few counts. This sequence joins TRBV19 and TRBJ2-4; D unresolved. Germline V lookup: CDR1 LNHDA, CDR2 SQIVND (reference sequence). The germline V and J ends were trimmed by 5 bases and 0 bases, with 14 bases remaining between them. The CDR3 sequence is 16 residues long. CDR3 in DNA: TGTGCCAGTAGTCATTACGAGTCCCTAGCCAAAAACATTCAGTACTTC. The encoded protein is CASSHYESLAKNIQYF.

This clonotype was seen many times. The rearrangement joins TRBV7-9 to TRBJ1-2, with D uncertain. The CDR3 is 15 residues long. The V and J ends lost 1 base and 8 bases respectively, with 17 bases between them. Germline CDR1 and CDR2: SEHNR and FQNEAQ (reference sequence). CDR3 loop: CASSLVGIVPPGYTF. DNA of the CDR3: TGTGCCAGCAGCTTAGTGGGGATCGTACCCCCCGGCTACACCTTC.

V and J are TRBV30 and TRBJ2-4, with D possibly being TRBD1 (5 bases). There are 13 residues in the CDR3. V lost 0 bases, J lost 6 bases, and 9 bases lay in between. CDR1 is GTSNPN, CDR2 SVGIG, per germline (reference sequence). DNA of the CDR3: TGTGCCTGGAGTGTACAGGATAGAAACATTCAGTACTTC. It translates to CAWSVQDRNIQYF.

This clonotype came up many times. The CDR3 is CASSKTGFGAEAFF. CDR3 DNA: TGTGCCAGCAGCAAAACAGGGTTCGGGGCTGAAGCTTTCTTT. V gene TRBV7-2 combines with J gene TRBJ1-1; D may be TRBD1 (6 bases). This CDR3 spans 14 amino acids. Germline CDR1 is SGHTA and CDR2 is FQGNSA. V lost 5 bases to trimming and J lost 6 bases, with 16 bases between them.

This clonotype showed up many times. V is TRBV29-1 and J is TRBJ2-2; 7 nucleotides agree with TRBD1. This CDR3 is 15 amino acids long. After removal of 7 bases from V and 4 bases from J, the junction contained 12 bases not matched to a gene. Looked up from germline, CDR1 is SQVTM and CDR2 is ANQGSEA. CDR3 sequence reads: CSAAIGTDITGELFF. The DNA for the CDR3 is TGCAGCGCAGCCATTGGGACAGATATCACCGGGGAGCTGTTTTTT.

This clonotype was counted only a few times. The junction and the germline gene differ at one end; a read error may be behind it. CDR3: CASSLGSQGSYDQYF. The CDR3, as DNA: TGTGCCAGCAGCTTAGGCTCGCAGGGATCCTACGATCAGTACTTC. This chain uses TRBV13 with TRBJ2-7, with TRBD1 as a possible D gene (5 bases). Germline V gene sequence: CDR1 PRHDT, CDR2 FYEKMQ (reference sequence). The CDR3 covers 15 residues.

This clonotype has at least ten counts. The chain couples TRBV6-1 to TRBJ2-7; 7 positions agree with TRBD2. J lost 0 bases, V lost 8 bases, and 13 bases had no gene match. CDR3 length equals 16 residues. Germline assignment: CDR1 MNHNS and CDR2 SASEGT. The CDR3 protein is CASSYSGALSSYEQYF. The CDR3 coding sequence is TGTGCCAGCTCCTACAGCGGGGCCCTGAGCTCCTACGAGCAGTACTTC.

This clonotype has at least ten counts. The chain has TRBV20-1 and TRBJ2-5, with D maybe TRBD1 (5 bases). The V gene lost 6 bases and the J gene lost 2 bases, with 13 bases spanning the gap. The CDR3 is 13 amino acids. Germline V gene sequence: CDR1 DFQATT, CDR2 SNEGSKA (reference sequence). For the CDR3, the DNA is TGCAGTGCGGGGTCAGGGCTACAAGAGACCCAGTACTTC. Its translation is CSAGSGLQETQYF.

The CDR3 bases are TGTGCCAGCAGTCGCGGACTAGCGGGAAACTACGAGCAGTACTTC. It translates to CASSRGLAGNYEQYF. The V and J genes are TRBV6-1 and TRBJ2-7; 12 bases are shared with TRBD2. Germline assignment: CDR1 MNHNS and CDR2 SASEGT. This CDR3 region has 15 residues. V lost 5 bases and J lost 3; bases outside the gene matches: 5.

The chain employs TRBV6-1 and TRBJ2-6; 8 bases line up with TRBD1. The CDR3 loop spans 19 amino acids. V shed 3 bases and J 0 bases; nucleotides not matched to a gene: 10. Per germline, CDR1 MNHNS and CDR2 SASEGT. The CDR3 coding sequence is TGTGCCAGCAGTGAGGACCCGGGACAGGCCTACTCTGGGGCCAACGTCCTGACTTTC. Translated, it gives CASSEDPGQAYSGANVLTF.

This clonotype showed up many times. V gene TRBV20-1 combines with J gene TRBJ2-7; D gene unclear. The CDR3 consists of 10 residues. Germline CDR1 and CDR2: DFQATT and SNEGSKA (reference sequence). V was pared by 3 bases and J by 7 bases, with 7 bases between. CDR3 region: CSASAEEQYF. CDR3 nucleotides: TGCAGTGCTAGCGCTGAGGAGCAGTACTTC.

This clonotype was seen more than once but under ten times. The chain has TRBV18 and TRBJ2-1; TRBD2 matches at 8 bases. J lost 8 bases, V lost 3 bases, and 15 bases had no gene match. Germline assignment: CDR1 KGHSH and CDR2 LQKENI. CDR3 size: 17 residues. The CDR3 sequence: CASSPQARSGSLDEQFF. CDR3 DNA: TGTGCCAGCTCACCCCAGGCGCGGAGCGGGAGTTTGGATGAGCAGTTCTTC.